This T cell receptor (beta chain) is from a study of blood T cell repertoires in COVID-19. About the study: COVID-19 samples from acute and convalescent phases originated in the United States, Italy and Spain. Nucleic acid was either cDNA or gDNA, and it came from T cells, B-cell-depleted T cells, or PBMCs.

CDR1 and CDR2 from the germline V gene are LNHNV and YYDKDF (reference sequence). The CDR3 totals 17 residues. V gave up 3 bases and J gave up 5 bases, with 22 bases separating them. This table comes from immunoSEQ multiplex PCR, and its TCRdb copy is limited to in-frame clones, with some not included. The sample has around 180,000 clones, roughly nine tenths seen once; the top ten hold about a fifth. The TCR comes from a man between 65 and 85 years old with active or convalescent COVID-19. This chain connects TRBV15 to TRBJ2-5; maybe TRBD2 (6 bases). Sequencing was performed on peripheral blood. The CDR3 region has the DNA TGTGCCACCAGCAGGCTGGGACTCCGAGGACTCCCTGAGACCCAGTACTTC. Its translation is CATSRLGLRGLPETQYF.